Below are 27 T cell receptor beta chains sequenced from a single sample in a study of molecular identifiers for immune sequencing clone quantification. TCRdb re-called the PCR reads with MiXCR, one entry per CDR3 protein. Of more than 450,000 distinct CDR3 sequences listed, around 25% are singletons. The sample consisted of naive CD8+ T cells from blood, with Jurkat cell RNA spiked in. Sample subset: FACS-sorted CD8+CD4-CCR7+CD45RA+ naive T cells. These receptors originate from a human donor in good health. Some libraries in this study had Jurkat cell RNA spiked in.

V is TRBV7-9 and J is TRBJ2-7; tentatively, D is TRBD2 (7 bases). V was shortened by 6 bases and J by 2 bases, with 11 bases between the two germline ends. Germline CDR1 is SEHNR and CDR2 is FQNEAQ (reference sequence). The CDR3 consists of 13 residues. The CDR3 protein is CASRRGGAYEQYF. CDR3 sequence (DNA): TGTGCCAGCAGGAGGGGGGGGGCCTACGAGCAGTACTTC.

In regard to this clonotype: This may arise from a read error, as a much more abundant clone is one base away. For the CDR3, the DNA is TGTGCCGGCAGCTTAGCGAGGGGATTAACAGATACGCAGTATTTT. Translation gives CAGSLARGLTDTQYF. The rearrangement links TRBV7-6 to TRBJ2-3; tentatively, D is TRBD1 or TRBD2 (5 bases each). Germline CDR1 SGHVS, CDR2 FNYEAQ. This CDR3 region has 15 residues.

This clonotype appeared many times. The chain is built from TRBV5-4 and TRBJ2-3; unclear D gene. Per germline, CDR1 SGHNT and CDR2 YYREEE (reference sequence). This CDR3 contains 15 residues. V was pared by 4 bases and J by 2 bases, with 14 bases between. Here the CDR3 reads CASSLITWATDTQYF. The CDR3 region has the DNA TGTGCCAGCAGCCTTATTACCTGGGCCACAGATACGCAGTATTTT. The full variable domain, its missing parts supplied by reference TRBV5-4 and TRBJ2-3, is ETGVTQSPTHLIKTRGQQVTLRCSSQSGHNTVSWYQQALGQGPQFIFQYYREEENGRGNFPPRFSGLQFPNYSSELNVNALELDDSALYLCASSLITWATDTQYFGPGTRLTVL.

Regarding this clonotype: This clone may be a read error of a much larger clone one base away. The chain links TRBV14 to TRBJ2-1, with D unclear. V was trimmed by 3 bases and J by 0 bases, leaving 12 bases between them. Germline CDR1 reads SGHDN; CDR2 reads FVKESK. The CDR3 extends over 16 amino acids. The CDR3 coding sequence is TGTGCCAGCAGCCAGTTAAGCTTGAACTCCTACAATGAGCAGTTCTTC. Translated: CASSQLSLNSYNEQFF.

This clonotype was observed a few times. In nucleotides, the CDR3 is TGTGCCAGCAGTTCCTCTAGCGGGTTGGGGACCGGGGAGCTGTTTTTT. It specifies CASSSSSGLGTGELFF. The rearrangement joins TRBV28 to TRBJ2-2; 8 nucleotides match TRBD2. The CDR3 length is 16 residues. V lost 4 bases and J lost 5; bases outside the gene matches: 9. CDR1 is MDHEN and CDR2 is SYDVKM in the germline V gene.

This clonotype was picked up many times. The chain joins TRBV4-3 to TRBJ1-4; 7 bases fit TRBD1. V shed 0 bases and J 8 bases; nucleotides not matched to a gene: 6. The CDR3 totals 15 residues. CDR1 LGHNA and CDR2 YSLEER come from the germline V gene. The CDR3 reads CASSQDGQGGEKLFF. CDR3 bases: TGCGCCAGCAGCCAAGATGGGCAGGGGGGCGAAAAACTGTTTTTT.

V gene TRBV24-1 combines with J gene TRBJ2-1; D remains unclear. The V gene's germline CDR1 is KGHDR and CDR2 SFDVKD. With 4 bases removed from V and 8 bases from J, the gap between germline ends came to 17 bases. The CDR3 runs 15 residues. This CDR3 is CATSDWSGHGYEQFF. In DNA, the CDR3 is TGTGCCACCAGTGACTGGTCAGGCCACGGCTATGAGCAGTTCTTC.

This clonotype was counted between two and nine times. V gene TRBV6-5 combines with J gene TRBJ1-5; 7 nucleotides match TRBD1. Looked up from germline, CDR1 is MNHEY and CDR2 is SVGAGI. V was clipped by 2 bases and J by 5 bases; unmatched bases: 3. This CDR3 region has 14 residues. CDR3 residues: CASSYIQGYQPQHF. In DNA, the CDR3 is TGTGCCAGCAGTTACATACAGGGGTATCAGCCCCAGCATTTT.

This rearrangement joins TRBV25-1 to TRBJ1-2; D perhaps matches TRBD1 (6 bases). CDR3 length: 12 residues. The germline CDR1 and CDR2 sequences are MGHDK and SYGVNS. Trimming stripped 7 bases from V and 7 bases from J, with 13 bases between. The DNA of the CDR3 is TGTGCCAGCACCACGCGGGGGGCTGGCTACACCTTC. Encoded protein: CASTTRGAGYTF.

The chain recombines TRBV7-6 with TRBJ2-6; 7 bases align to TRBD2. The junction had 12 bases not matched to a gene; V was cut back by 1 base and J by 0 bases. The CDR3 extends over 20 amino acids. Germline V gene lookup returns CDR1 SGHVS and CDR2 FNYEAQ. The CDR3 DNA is TGTGCCAGCAGCTTAGGGGGTGGACTAGAATGGAGCTCTGGGGCCAACGTCCTGACTTTC. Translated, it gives CASSLGGGLEWSSGANVLTF.

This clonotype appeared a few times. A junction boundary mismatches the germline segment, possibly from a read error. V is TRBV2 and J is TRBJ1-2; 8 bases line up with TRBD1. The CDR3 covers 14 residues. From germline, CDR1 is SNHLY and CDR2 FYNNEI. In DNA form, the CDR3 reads TGTGCCAGCACCACCGGACAGGGAAACTATGGCTACTCCTTC. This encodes CASTTGQGNYGYSF.

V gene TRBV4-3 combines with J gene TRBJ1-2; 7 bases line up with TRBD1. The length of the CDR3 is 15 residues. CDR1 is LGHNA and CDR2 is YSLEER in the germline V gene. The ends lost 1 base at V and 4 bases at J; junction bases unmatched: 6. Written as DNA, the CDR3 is TGCGCCAGCAGCCAAGGGGACAGTGTCGGCTATGGCTACACCTTC. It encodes CASSQGDSVGYGYTF.

DNA for the CDR3: TGTGCCAGCAGCTCCTTGTGGGGGGCGCGCACTGAAGCTTTCTTT. As protein: CASSSLWGARTEAFF. This chain connects TRBV7-7 to TRBJ1-1; perhaps TRBD1 as D (6 bases). CDR3 length: 15 residues. V shed 4 bases and J shed 4 bases, with 16 bases lying between them. Germline loops: CDR1 SSHAT, CDR2 FNYEAQ (reference sequence).

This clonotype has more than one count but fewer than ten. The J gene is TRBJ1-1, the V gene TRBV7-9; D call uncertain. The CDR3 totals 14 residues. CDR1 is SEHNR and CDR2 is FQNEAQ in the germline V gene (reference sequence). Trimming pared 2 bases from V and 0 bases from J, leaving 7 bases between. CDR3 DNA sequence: TGTGCCAGCAGCTTAATAGGTCTGAACACTGAAGCTTTCTTT. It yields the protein CASSLIGLNTEAFF.

CDR3 loop: CASSSTGTTNTEAFF. The DNA for the CDR3 is TGTGCCAGCAGCTCGACCGGGACAACGAACACTGAAGCTTTCTTT. The chain employs TRBV5-5 and TRBJ1-1; D perhaps matches TRBD1 (6 bases). From germline, CDR1 is SGHKS and CDR2 YYEKEE (reference sequence). The CDR3 is 15 residues long. Trimming stripped 3 bases from V and 1 base from J, with 13 bases between.

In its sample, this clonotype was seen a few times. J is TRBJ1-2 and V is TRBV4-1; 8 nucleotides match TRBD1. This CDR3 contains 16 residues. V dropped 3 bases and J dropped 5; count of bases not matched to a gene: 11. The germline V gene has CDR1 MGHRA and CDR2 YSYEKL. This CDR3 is CASSQDTGGSRYGYTF. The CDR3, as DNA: TGCGCCAGCAGCCAGGATACAGGGGGATCGAGGTATGGCTACACCTTC.

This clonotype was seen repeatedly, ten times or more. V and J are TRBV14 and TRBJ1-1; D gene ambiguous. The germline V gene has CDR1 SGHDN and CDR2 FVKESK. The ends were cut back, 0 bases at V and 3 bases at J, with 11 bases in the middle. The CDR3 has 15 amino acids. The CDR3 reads CASSQEVAVYTEAFF. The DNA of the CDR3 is TGTGCCAGCAGCCAAGAAGTAGCAGTCTACACTGAAGCTTTCTTT.

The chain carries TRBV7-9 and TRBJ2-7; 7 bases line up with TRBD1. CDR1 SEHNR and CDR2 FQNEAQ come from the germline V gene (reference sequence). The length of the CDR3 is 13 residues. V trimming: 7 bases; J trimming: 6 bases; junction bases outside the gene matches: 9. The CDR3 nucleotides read TGTGCCAGCAATACAGGGGTTTCGCTCGAGCAGTACTTC. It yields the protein CASNTGVSLEQYF.

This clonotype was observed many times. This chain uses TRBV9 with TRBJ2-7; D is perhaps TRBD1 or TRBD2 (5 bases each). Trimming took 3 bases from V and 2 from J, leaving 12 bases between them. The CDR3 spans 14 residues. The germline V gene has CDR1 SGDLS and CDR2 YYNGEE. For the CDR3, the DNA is TGTGCCAGCAGCGCCGGGACGCCTACCTACGAGCAGTACTTC. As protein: CASSAGTPTYEQYF.

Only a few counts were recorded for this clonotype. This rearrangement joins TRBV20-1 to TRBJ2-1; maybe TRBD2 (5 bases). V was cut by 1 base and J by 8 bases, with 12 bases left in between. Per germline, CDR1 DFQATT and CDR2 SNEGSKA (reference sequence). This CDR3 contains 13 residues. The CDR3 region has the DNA TGCAGTGCTAGAGCCCTCGGTAGCGATGAGCAGTTCTTC. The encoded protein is CSARALGSDEQFF.

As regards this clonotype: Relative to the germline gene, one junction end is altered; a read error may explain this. CDR3 DNA sequence: TGTGCCGGCAGTACACAGGGGGTCTCTGGGGCCAACGTCCTGACTTTC. Protein product: CAGSTQGVSGANVLTF. This chain links TRBV27 with TRBJ2-6, with 8 bases fitting TRBD1. Germline values: CDR1 MNHEY, CDR2 SMNVEV (reference sequence). The CDR3 runs 16 residues. Full variable domain (rest looked up from reference TRBV27 and TRBJ2-6): EAQVTQNPRYLITVTGKKLTVTCSQNMNHEYMSWYRQDPGLGLRQIYYSMNVEVTDKGDVPEGYKVSRKEKRNFPLILESPSPNQTSLYFCAGSTQGVSGANVLTFGAGSRLTVL.

In nucleotides, the CDR3 is TGCGCCAGCAGCCAAGGACTGGGAGGGGAGGAGACCCAGTACTTC. It specifies CASSQGLGGEETQYF. The chain recombines TRBV4-3 with TRBJ2-5, with 7 bases that match TRBD2. CDR1 is LGHNA, CDR2 YSLEER, per germline. This CDR3 is 15 amino acids long. Losses at the gene ends were 1 base for V and 5 bases for J; bases not matched to a gene: 7.

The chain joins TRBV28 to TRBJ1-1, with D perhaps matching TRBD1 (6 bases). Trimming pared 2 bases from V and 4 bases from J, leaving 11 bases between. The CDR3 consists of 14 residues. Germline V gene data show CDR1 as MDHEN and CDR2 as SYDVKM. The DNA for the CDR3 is TGTGCCAGCAGTTTAGGGTTAGGGGGCACTGAAGCTTTCTTT. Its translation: CASSLGLGGTEAFF. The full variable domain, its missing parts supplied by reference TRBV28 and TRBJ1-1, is DVKVTQSSRYLVKRTGEKVFLECVQDMDHENMFWYRQDPGLGLRLIYFSYDVKMKEKGDIPEGYSVSREKKERFSLILESASTNQTSMYLCASSLGLGGTEAFFGQGTRLTVV.

The CDR3 coding sequence is TGCGCCAGCAGCCAAGAGAGGGACGAGGGGTATGGCTACACCTTC. Its translation is CASSQERDEGYGYTF. J is TRBJ1-2 and V is TRBV4-3; tentative D call: TRBD1 (5 bases). The V end was cut by 0 bases, the J end by 5 bases, with 13 bases between. The CDR3 is 15 residues long. The germline V gene has CDR1 LGHNA and CDR2 YSLEER.

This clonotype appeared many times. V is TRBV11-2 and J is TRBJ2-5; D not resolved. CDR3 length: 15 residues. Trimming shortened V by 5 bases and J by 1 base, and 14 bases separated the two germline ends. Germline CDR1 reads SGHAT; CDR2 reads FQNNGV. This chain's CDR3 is CASSPVPESQETQYF. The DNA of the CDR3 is TGTGCCAGCAGCCCCGTCCCAGAATCCCAAGAGACCCAGTACTTC.

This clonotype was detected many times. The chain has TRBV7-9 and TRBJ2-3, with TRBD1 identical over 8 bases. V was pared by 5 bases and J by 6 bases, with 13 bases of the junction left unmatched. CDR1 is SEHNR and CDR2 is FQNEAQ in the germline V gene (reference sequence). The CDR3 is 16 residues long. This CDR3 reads CASSPGTGAVRDTQYF. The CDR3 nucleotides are TGTGCCAGCAGCCCCGGGACAGGTGCCGTCCGTGATACGCAGTATTTT.

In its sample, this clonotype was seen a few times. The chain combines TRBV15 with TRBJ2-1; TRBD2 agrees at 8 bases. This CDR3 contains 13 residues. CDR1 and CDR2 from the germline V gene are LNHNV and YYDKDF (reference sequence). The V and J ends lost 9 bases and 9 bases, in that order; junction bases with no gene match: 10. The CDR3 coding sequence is TGTGCCACTCCCTATAGCGGGAAGGGTGAGCAGTTCTTC. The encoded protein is CATPYSGKGEQFF.